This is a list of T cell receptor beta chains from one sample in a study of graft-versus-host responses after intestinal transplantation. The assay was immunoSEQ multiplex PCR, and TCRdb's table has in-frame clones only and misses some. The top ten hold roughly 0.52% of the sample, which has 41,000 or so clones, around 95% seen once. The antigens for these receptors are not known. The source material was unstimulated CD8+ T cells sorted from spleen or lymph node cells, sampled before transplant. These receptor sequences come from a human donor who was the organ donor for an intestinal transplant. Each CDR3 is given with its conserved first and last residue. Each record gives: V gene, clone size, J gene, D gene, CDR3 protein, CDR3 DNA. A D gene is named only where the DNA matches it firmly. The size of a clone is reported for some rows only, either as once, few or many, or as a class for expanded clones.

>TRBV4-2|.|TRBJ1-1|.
CASSSPGWNTEAFF
TGTGCCAGCAGCTCCCCGGGATGGAACACTGAAGCTTTCTTT
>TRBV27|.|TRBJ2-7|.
CASSLNKGYEQYF
TGTGCCAGCAGTTTAAATAAGGGCTACGAGCAGTACTTC
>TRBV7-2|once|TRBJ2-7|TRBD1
CASSWTGYEQYF
TGTGCCAGCAGCTGGACAGGCTACGAGCAGTACTTC
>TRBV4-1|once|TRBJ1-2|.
CASSQTGVAYGYTF
TGCGCCAGCAGCCAAACAGGTGTGGCCTATGGCTACACCTTC
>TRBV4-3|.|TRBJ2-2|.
CASSQDTWMGTGELFF
TGCGCCAGCAGCCAAGATACTTGGATGGGCACCGGGGAGCTGTTTTTT
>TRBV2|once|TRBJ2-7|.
CASSETPGYYEQYF
TGTGCCAGCAGTGAAACCCCAGGGTACTACGAGCAGTACTTC
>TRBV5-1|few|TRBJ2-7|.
CASSLDVSYEQYF
TGCGCCAGCAGCTTGGACGTATCCTACGAGCAGTACTTC
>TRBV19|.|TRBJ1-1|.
CASSIWGPTEAFF
TGTGCCAGTAGTATCTGGGGACCCACTGAAGCTTTCTTT
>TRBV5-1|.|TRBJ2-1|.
CASSYEGVEQFF
TGCGCCAGCAGCTACGAAGGGGTTGAGCAGTTCTTC
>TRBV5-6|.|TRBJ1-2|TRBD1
CASSRDRGNGYTF
TGTGCCAGCAGCCGGGACAGGGGGAATGGCTACACCTTC
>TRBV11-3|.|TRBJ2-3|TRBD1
CASSLSGQGATDTQYF
TGTGCCAGCAGCTTATCTGGACAGGGGGCGACAGATACGCAGTATTTT
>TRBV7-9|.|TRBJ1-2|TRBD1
CASSAGTGVAYGYTF
TGTGCCAGCAGCGCTGGGACAGGGGTGGCCTATGGCTACACCTTC
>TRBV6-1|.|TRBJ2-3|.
CASSESLASYTDTQYF
TGTGCCAGCAGTGAAAGTCTCGCCTCCTACACAGATACGCAGTATTTT
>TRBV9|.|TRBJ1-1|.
CASSVTGNTEAFF
TGTGCCAGCAGCGTTACAGGGAACACTGAAGCTTTCTTT
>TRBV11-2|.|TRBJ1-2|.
CASSLGGEANYGYTF
TGTGCCAGCAGCTTAGGAGGAGAGGCTAACTATGGCTACACCTTC
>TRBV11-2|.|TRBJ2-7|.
CASSLVGGYEQYF
TGTGCCAGCAGCTTAGTCGGGGGCTACGAGCAGTACTTC
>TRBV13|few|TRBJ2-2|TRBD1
CASSLGREGADGELFF
TGTGCCAGCAGCTTGGGTCGTGAGGGGGCGGACGGGGAGCTGTTTTTT
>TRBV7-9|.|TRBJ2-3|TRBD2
CASSLWTSGLTDTQYF
TGTGCCAGCAGCTTGTGGACTAGCGGGCTAACAGATACGCAGTATTTT
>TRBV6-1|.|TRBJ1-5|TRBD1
CASIGTGGAVPQHF
TGTGCCAGCATAGGGACAGGGGGAGCAGTGCCCCAGCATTTT
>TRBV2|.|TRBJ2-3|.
CASRDPVTDTQYF
TGTGCCAGCAGGGACCCAGTCACAGATACGCAGTATTTT
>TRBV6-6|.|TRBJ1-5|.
CASSYSAGGQPQHF
TGTGCCAGCAGTTACTCAGCGGGTGGGCAGCCCCAGCATTTT
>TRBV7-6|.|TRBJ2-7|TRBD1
CASSLARGQGPYEQYF
TGTGCCAGCAGCTTAGCGCGGGGACAGGGGCCCTACGAGCAGTACTTC
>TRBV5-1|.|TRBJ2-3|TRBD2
CASTGTSGVDTQYF
TGCGCCAGCACTGGGACTAGCGGGGTTGATACGCAGTATTTT
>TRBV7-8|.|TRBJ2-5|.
CASSLNLQRETQYF
TGTGCCAGCAGCTTAAATCTCCAACGGGAGACCCAGTACTTC
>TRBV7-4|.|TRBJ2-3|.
CASSPRPPGPYSTDTQYF
TGTGCCAGCAGCCCGCGCCCCCCGGGACCATATAGTACAGATACGCAGTATTTT
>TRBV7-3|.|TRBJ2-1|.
CASSLSSSYNEQFF
TGTGCCAGCAGCTTGTCTTCCTCCTACAATGAGCAGTTCTTC
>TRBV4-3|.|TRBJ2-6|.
CASSQARSSGANVLTF
TGCGCCAGCAGCCAAGCCCGGTCCTCTGGGGCCAACGTCCTGACTTTC
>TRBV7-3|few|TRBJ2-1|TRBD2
CASSSLGLAGGHGNEQFF
TGTGCCAGCAGCAGCCTCGGACTAGCGGGGGGGCATGGCAATGAGCAGTTCTTC
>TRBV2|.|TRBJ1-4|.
CASSEPVTNEKLFF
TGTGCCAGCAGTGAACCGGTGACAAATGAAAAACTGTTTTTT
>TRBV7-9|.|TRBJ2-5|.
CASSFTGQETQYF
TGTGCCAGCAGCTTTACAGGACAAGAGACCCAGTACTTC
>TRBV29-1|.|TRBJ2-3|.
CSVELPGGLPDTQYF
TGCAGCGTTGAGTTGCCGGGGGGCCTGCCAGATACGCAGTATTTT
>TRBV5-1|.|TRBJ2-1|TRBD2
CTSSLEVAGDYNEQFF
TGCACCAGCAGCTTGGAAGTAGCGGGGGATTACAATGAGCAGTTCTTC
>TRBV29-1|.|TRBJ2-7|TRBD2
CSVVGAGAYEQYF
TGCAGCGTTGTAGGGGCGGGGGCCTACGAGCAGTACTTC
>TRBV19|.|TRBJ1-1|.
CASSISDGGPTEAFF
TGTGCCAGTAGTATCTCCGACGGGGGGCCCACTGAAGCTTTCTTT
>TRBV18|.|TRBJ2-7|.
CASSPQIRYEQYF
TGTGCCAGCTCACCCCAAATACGCTACGAGCAGTACTTC
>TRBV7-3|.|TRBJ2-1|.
CASSLSSGEQFF
TGTGCCAGCAGCTTAAGTAGTGGTGAGCAGTTCTTC
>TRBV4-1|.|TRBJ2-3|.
CASSQDEVPSHTDTQYF
TGCGCCAGCAGCCAAGATGAGGTCCCTAGCCACACAGATACGCAGTATTTT
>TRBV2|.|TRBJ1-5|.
CASSPSYVGRDQPQHF
TGTGCCAGCAGTCCCTCGTATGTCGGGAGGGATCAGCCCCAGCATTTT
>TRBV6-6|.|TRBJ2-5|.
CASSYADRQETQYF
TGTGCCAGCAGTTACGCCGACAGACAAGAGACCCAGTACTTC
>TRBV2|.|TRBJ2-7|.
CASMRGSTYEQYF
TGTGCCAGCATGCGCGGGTCCACCTACGAGCAGTACTTC
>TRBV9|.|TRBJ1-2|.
CASSSQGLNYGYTF
TGTGCCAGCAGCTCGCAGGGTTTAAACTATGGCTACACCTTC
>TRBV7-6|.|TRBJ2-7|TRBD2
CASSLLAGDEQYF
TGTGCCAGCAGCTTACTAGCGGGGGACGAGCAGTACTTC
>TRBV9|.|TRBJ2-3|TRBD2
CASSSWTSGGADTQYF
TGTGCCAGCAGCTCCTGGACTAGCGGGGGGGCAGATACGCAGTATTTT
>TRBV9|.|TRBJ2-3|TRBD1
CASSVWDRPTDTQYF
TGTGCCAGCAGCGTGTGGGACAGACCCACAGATACGCAGTATTTT
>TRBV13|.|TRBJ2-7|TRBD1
CVSSLQGKFYEQYF
TGTGTCAGCAGCCTACAGGGGAAGTTCTACGAGCAGTACTTC
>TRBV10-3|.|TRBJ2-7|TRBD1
CAITNRDRGSYEQYF
TGTGCCATCACCAACCGGGACAGGGGCTCCTACGAGCAGTACTTC
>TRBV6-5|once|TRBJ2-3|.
CASSYYSFGSADTQYF
TGTGCCAGCAGTTACTATAGTTTCGGGAGCGCAGATACGCAGTATTTT
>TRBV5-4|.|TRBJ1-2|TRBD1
CASSLFWTGGDYGYTF
TGTGCCAGCAGCCTCTTTTGGACAGGGGGAGACTATGGCTACACCTTC
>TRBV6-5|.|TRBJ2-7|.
CASSSNIYEQYF
TGTGCCAGCAGTTCAAACATCTACGAGCAGTACTTC
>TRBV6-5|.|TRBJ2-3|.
CASSYSRGGTDTQYF
TGTGCCAGCAGTTACTCGAGGGGGGGGACAGATACGCAGTATTTT
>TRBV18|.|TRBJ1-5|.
CASSFTGNQPQHF
TGTGCCAGCTCCTTCACGGGGAATCAGCCCCAGCATTTT
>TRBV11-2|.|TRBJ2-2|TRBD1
CASSPGTGTKAGELFF
TGTGCCAGCAGCCCCGGGACAGGGACTAAGGCCGGGGAGCTGTTTTTT